These 10 T cell receptor beta chains were all obtained from the same sample, sequenced in a study of T-cell reconstitution after alpha-beta-depleted transplantation in children. Unique molecular identifiers were incorporated during preparation of the TCRbeta library. TCRdb reprocessed the PCR reads via MiXCR and lists one record per CDR3 protein. The profile covers 70,000 to 95,000 distinct CDR3 sequences, with over 9% appearing a single time and around 14% taken by the ten largest. The source was PBMCs from the stem cell graft donor, collected from the stem cell graft. These receptors originate from a human donor who donated a stem cell graft to a child with inherited bone marrow failure.

The J gene is TRBJ2-5, the V gene TRBV7-8; D is ambiguous. The V gene lost 1 base and the J gene lost 3 bases, with 3 bases spanning the gap. CDR3 size: 12 residues. Germline lookup yields CDR1 SGHVS and CDR2 FQNEAQ. The CDR3 bases are TGTGCCAGCAGCTTAGACGAAGAGACCCAGTACTTC. Translation gives CASSLDEETQYF. Full variable domain (remainder filled in from reference TRBV7-8 and TRBJ2-5): GAGVSQSPRYKVAKRGQDVALRCDPISGHVSLFWYQQALGQGPEFLTYFQNEAQLDKSGLPSDRFFAERPEGSVSTLKIQRTQQEDSAVYLCASSLDEETQYFGPGTRLLVL.

This clonotype was counted at least ten times. The chain carries TRBV20-1 and TRBJ1-5; D might be TRBD1 (5 bases). Per the germline V gene, CDR1 is DFQATT and CDR2 is SNEGSKA (reference sequence). V gave up 6 bases and J gave up 5 bases, with 17 bases separating them. The CDR3 contains 14 residues. The CDR3 loop is CSATRQGRDQPQHF. CDR3 nucleotides: TGCAGTGCAACGAGGCAGGGCAGGGATCAGCCCCAGCATTTT.

This clonotype was detected many times. The V call is TRBV7-9, the J call TRBJ2-1; D not resolved. The CDR3 runs 14 residues. The ends were cut back, 9 bases at V and 1 base at J, with 13 bases in the middle. Germline CDR1 SEHNR, CDR2 FQNEAQ (reference sequence). The CDR3, as DNA: TGTGCCAGTAACGGGCCCGGTTCCTACAATGAGCAGTTCTTC. Its protein is CASNGPGSYNEQFF.

In its sample, this clonotype was seen many times. V gene TRBV12-3 or TRBV12-4 combines with J gene TRBJ1-2; D is unclear. CDR3 length: 13 amino acids. The V and J ends lost 2 bases and 4 bases respectively, with 8 bases between them. The CDR3 reads CASSLSWGYGYTF. CDR3 nucleotides: TGTGCCAGCAGTTTATCCTGGGGCTATGGCTACACCTTC.

Many counts were recorded for this clonotype. The chain links TRBV12-3 or TRBV12-4 to TRBJ2-5, with D perhaps TRBD1 or TRBD2 (5 bases each). Trimming removed 6 bases at V and 3 bases at J, with 14 bases between. The CDR3 is 14 residues long. The CDR3 DNA reads TGTGCCAGCAGCGACGGGGCCGAGGAAGAGACCCAGTACTTC. It codes for CASSDGAEEETQYF.

The chain links TRBV2 to TRBJ1-5; 7 bases agree with TRBD1. This CDR3 is 17 amino acids long. Germline CDR1 and CDR2: SNHLY and FYNNEI. V lost 6 bases to trimming and J lost 0 bases; unmatched junction nucleotides: 11. The CDR3 loop reads CASSGTGAEYSNQPQHF. The CDR3 nucleotides are TGTGCCAGCAGCGGAACAGGGGCCGAATATAGCAATCAGCCCCAGCATTTT.

This clonotype was counted at least ten times. The chain has TRBV4-3 and TRBJ2-4, with unresolved D. V was clipped by 0 bases and J by 0 bases, with 15 bases between them. The CDR3 loop spans 18 amino acids. Germline assignment: CDR1 LGHNA and CDR2 YSLEER. CDR3 in amino acids: CASSQDLPSDLAKNIQYF. The CDR3 DNA is TGCGCCAGCAGCCAAGATCTGCCTTCGGATCTAGCCAAAAACATTCAGTACTTC.

This clonotype was detected many times. V gene TRBV7-2 combines with J gene TRBJ1-2; D may be TRBD1 (5 bases). Trimming shortened V by 2 bases and J by 6 bases, and 16 bases separated the two germline ends. Germline assignment: CDR1 SGHTA and CDR2 FQGNSA. This CDR3 has 15 residues. The CDR3 sequence is CASSLSQGAVNGYTF. As DNA, the CDR3 is TGTGCCAGCAGCTTATCGCAGGGAGCGGTTAATGGCTACACCTTC.

This clonotype was observed a handful of times. The CDR3 bases are TGTGCCAGCAGACACCACAGGCTACTCTATGGCTACACCTTC. This encodes CASRHHRLLYGYTF. The chain is built from TRBV6-2 or TRBV6-3 and TRBJ1-2; a weak D match, TRBD1 (5 bases). Trimming took off 6 bases at V and 4 bases at J, with 15 bases between the two ends. This CDR3 is 14 amino acids long. The germline V gene has CDR1 MNHEY and CDR2 SVGEGT.

The chain is built from TRBV29-1 and TRBJ2-7, with 7 bases matching TRBD2. V lost 3 bases, J lost 9 bases, and 5 bases stayed unmatched. The CDR3 totals 11 residues. Looked up from germline, CDR1 is SQVTM and CDR2 is ANQGSEA. The CDR3 DNA follows: TGCAGCGTTGACAGCTGGGAGGGGCAGTACTTC. Translating it yields CSVDSWEGQYF.